Listed below are T cell receptor beta chains from one sample, sequenced in a study of cytomegalovirus exposure and HLA in healthy donors. Method: immunoSEQ multiplex PCR; TCRdb's copy keeps in-frame clones and lacks some. The sample carries 100,000 to 150,000 clones, around 72% recorded once. Sequences were obtained from PBMCs. All receptors come from a man younger than 45 in good health and CMV-seronegative. CDR3s include the opening cysteine and the closing phenylalanine or tryptophan. The order of the fields is V gene, clone size, J gene, D gene, CDR3 protein, CDR3 DNA. The D gene is left open where the match is weak. The listing skips clone size in some rows; elsewhere it reads once, few, many or a size class.

v_gene: TRBV19; abundance: -; j_gene: TRBJ2-6; d_gene: -; CDR3aa: CASRGMGQGVPGANVLTF; CDR3nt: TGTGCCAGTAGGGGAATGGGCCAGGGCGTTCCTGGGGCCAACGTCCTGACTTTC
v_gene: TRBV15; abundance: few; j_gene: TRBJ1-4; d_gene: TRBD1; CDR3aa: CATSRDLPYKTGGEKLFF; CDR3nt: TGTGCCACCAGCAGGGATCTACCTTACAAGACAGGGGGTGAAAAACTGTTTTTT
v_gene: TRBV2; abundance: -; j_gene: TRBJ1-5; d_gene: TRBD1; CDR3aa: CASSTGTGDQPQHF; CDR3nt: TGTGCCAGCAGCACTGGGACAGGGGATCAACCCCAGCATTTT
v_gene: TRBV30; abundance: -; j_gene: TRBJ1-1; d_gene: -; CDR3aa: CAWSKGGNTEAFF; CDR3nt: TGTGCCTGGAGTAAAGGGGGTAACACTGAAGCTTTCTTT
v_gene: TRBV5-4; abundance: -; j_gene: TRBJ1-4; d_gene: -; CDR3aa: CASSLTGSQEKLFF; CDR3nt: TGTGCCAGCAGCTTGACGGGAAGTCAGGAAAAACTGTTTTTT
v_gene: TRBV5-6; abundance: once; j_gene: TRBJ1-2; d_gene: -; CDR3aa: CASSLVGGLYGYTF; CDR3nt: TGTGCCAGCAGCTTGGTGGGGGGGCTGTATGGCTACACCTTC
v_gene: TRBV27; abundance: -; j_gene: TRBJ1-1; d_gene: -; CDR3aa: CASSTGFNTEAFF; CDR3nt: TGTGCCAGCAGTACAGGGTTCAACACTGAAGCTTTCTTT
v_gene: TRBV9; abundance: -; j_gene: TRBJ2-2; d_gene: -; CDR3aa: CASSDRVGNTGELFF; CDR3nt: TGTGCCAGCAGCGACAGGGTGGGCAACACCGGGGAGCTGTTTTTT
v_gene: TRBV27; abundance: -; j_gene: TRBJ2-4; d_gene: -; CDR3aa: CASSLVGSNRRYF; CDR3nt: TGTGCCAGCAGTTTAGTAGGCAGCAATAGGAGGTACTTC
v_gene: TRBV19; abundance: -; j_gene: TRBJ2-3; d_gene: TRBD2; CDR3aa: CASSSRLATDTQYF; CDR3nt: TGTGCCAGTAGTTCCCGACTAGCCACAGATACGCAGTATTTT
v_gene: TRBV30; abundance: -; j_gene: TRBJ2-5; d_gene: TRBD1; CDR3aa: CAHDRGGETQYF; CDR3nt: TGTGCCCACGACAGGGGTGGTGAGACCCAGTACTTC
v_gene: TRBV6-5; abundance: -; j_gene: TRBJ2-7; d_gene: -; CDR3aa: CARQICSYEQYF; CDR3nt: TGTGCCAGACAGATCTGCTCCTACGAGCAGTACTTC
v_gene: TRBV27; abundance: -; j_gene: TRBJ2-3; d_gene: TRBD2; CDR3aa: CASGLAVTDTQYF; CDR3nt: TGTGCCAGCGGCCTAGCGGTCACAGATACGCAGTATTTT
v_gene: TRBV7-3; abundance: -; j_gene: TRBJ1-1; d_gene: -; CDR3aa: CASSPTENTEAFF; CDR3nt: TGTGCCAGCAGCCCGACAGAGAACACTGAAGCTTTCTTT
v_gene: TRBV7-2; abundance: -; j_gene: TRBJ2-5; d_gene: TRBD2; CDR3aa: CASSSGLAGVETQYF; CDR3nt: TGTGCCAGCAGCAGCGGACTAGCGGGGGTGGAGACCCAGTACTTC
v_gene: TRBV6-1; abundance: -; j_gene: TRBJ1-3; d_gene: TRBD1; CDR3aa: CASSEPPGGEGNTIYF; CDR3nt: TGTGCCAGCAGTGAGCCCCCAGGGGGCGAGGGAAACACCATATATTTT
v_gene: TRBV2; abundance: -; j_gene: TRBJ1-4; d_gene: TRBD1; CDR3aa: CASTQGQGVNEKLFF; CDR3nt: TGTGCCAGCACCCAGGGCCAGGGGGTTAATGAAAAACTGTTTTTT
v_gene: TRBV18; abundance: -; j_gene: TRBJ1-1; d_gene: -; CDR3aa: CASSYGAGYTEAFF; CDR3nt: TGTGCCAGCTCATACGGGGCGGGGTACACTGAAGCTTTCTTT
v_gene: TRBV6-5; abundance: few; j_gene: TRBJ2-7; d_gene: -; CDR3aa: CASRDSHYEQYF; CDR3nt: TGTGCCAGCAGGGACAGCCACTACGAGCAGTACTTC
v_gene: TRBV5-6; abundance: -; j_gene: TRBJ1-5; d_gene: TRBD1; CDR3aa: CASNLFEDRGNQPQHF; CDR3nt: TGTGCCAGCAACCTATTTGAGGACAGGGGGAATCAGCCCCAGCATTTT
v_gene: TRBV6-1; abundance: -; j_gene: TRBJ1-5; d_gene: TRBD1; CDR3aa: CASSGSGTGFSNQPQHF; CDR3nt: TGTGCCAGCAGTGGGTCCGGGACAGGATTTAGCAATCAGCCCCAGCATTTT
v_gene: TRBV15; abundance: few; j_gene: TRBJ2-7; d_gene: -; CDR3aa: CATSSREGTEFGKGQYF; CDR3nt: TGTGCCACCAGCAGCAGGGAAGGCACCGAATTTGGGAAAGGGCAGTACTTC
v_gene: TRBV19; abundance: -; j_gene: TRBJ1-5; d_gene: -; CDR3aa: CASSRSGESNQPQHF; CDR3nt: TGTGCCAGTAGTAGGTCGGGGGAGAGCAATCAGCCCCAGCATTTT
v_gene: TRBV5-6; abundance: -; j_gene: TRBJ2-1; d_gene: TRBD2; CDR3aa: CASSLSGGWTLHNEQFF; CDR3nt: TGTGCCAGCAGCTTGAGCGGGGGTTGGACCTTACACAATGAGCAGTTCTTC
v_gene: TRBV5-6; abundance: -; j_gene: TRBJ2-3; d_gene: TRBD2; CDR3aa: CASSLKAGGSTDTQYF; CDR3nt: TGTGCCAGCAGCTTGAAGGCGGGGGGAAGCACAGATACGCAGTATTTT